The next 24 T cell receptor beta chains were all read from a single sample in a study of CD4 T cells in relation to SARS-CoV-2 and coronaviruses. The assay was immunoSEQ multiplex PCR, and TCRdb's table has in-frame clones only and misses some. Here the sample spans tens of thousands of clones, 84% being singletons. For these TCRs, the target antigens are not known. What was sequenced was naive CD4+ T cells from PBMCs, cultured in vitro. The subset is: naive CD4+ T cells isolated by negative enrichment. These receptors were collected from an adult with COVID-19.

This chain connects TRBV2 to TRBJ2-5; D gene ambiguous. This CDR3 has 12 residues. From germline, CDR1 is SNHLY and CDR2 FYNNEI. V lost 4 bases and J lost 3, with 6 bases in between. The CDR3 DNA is TGTGCCAGCAGTGTGTGGGAAGAGACCCAGTACTTC. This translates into CASSVWEETQYF.

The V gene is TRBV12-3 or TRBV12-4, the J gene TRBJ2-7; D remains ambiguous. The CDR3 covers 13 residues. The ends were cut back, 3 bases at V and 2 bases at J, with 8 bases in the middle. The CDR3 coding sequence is TGTGCCAGCAGTTTGACCACCACCTACGAGCAGTACTTC. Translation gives CASSLTTTYEQYF.

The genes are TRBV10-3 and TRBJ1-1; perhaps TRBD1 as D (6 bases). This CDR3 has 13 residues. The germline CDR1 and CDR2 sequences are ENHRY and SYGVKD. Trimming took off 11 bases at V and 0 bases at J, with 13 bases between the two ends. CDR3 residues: CAVAGAMNTEAFF. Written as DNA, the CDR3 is TGTGCCGTCGCGGGGGCTATGAACACTGAAGCTTTCTTT.

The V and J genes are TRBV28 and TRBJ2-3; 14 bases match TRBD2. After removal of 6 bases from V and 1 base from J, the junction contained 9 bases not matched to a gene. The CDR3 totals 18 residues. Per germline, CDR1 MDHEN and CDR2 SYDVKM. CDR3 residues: CASRVPGLAGAGTDTQYF. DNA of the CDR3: TGTGCCAGCAGAGTCCCGGGACTAGCGGGAGCCGGCACAGATACGCAGTATTTT.

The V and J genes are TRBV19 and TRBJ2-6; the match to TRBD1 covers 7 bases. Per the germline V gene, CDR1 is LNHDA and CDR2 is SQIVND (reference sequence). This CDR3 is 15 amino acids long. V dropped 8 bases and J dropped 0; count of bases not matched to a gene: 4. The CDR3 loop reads CASGTDSSGANVLTF. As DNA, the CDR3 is TGTGCCAGTGGGACAGATTCCTCTGGGGCCAACGTCCTGACTTTC.

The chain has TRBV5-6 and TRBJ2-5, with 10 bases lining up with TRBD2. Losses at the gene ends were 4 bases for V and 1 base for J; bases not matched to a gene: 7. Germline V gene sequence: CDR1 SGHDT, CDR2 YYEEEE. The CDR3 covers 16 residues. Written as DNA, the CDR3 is TGTGCCAGCAGCCGAAGACTAGCGGGCAGCCAAGAGACCCAGTACTTC. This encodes CASSRRLAGSQETQYF.

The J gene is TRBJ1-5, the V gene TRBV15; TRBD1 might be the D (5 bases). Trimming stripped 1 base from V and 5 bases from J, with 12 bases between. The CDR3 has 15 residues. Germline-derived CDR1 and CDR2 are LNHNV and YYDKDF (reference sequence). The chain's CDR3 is CATSRGAGWDQPQHF. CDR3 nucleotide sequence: TGTGCCACCAGCAGAGGGGCAGGGTGGGATCAGCCCCAGCATTTT.

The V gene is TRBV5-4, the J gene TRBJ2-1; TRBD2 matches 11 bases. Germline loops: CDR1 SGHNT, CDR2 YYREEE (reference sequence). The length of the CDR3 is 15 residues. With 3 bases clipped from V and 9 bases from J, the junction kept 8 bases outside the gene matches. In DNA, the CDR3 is TGTGCCAGCAGCTCGGGGACTAGCGGACTAGGTGAGCAGTTCTTC. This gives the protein CASSSGTSGLGEQFF.

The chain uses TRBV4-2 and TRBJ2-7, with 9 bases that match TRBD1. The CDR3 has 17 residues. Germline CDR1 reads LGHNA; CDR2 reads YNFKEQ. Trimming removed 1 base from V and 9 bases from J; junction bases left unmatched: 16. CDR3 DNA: TGTGCCAGCAGCCAAGGTCCTGGACGGACAGGGGAAATCGGGCAGTACTTC. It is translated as CASSQGPGRTGEIGQYF.

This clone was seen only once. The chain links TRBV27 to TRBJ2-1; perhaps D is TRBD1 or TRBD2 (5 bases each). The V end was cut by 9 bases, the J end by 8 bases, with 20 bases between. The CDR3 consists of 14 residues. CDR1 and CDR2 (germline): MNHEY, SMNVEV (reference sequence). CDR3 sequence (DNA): TGTGCCAGTTCCGGGACCCCCCTTTCGGATGAGCAGTTCTTC. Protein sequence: CASSGTPLSDEQFF.

This CDR3 reads CASRRDITGELFF. CDR3 DNA sequence: TGTGCCAGCAGGAGGGACATCACCGGGGAGCTGTTTTTT. The chain recombines TRBV6-5 with TRBJ2-2, with D tentatively TRBD1 (6 bases). The CDR3 consists of 13 residues. V was cut by 6 bases and J by 4 bases, with 9 bases left in between. Germline V gene lookup returns CDR1 MNHEY and CDR2 SVGAGI.

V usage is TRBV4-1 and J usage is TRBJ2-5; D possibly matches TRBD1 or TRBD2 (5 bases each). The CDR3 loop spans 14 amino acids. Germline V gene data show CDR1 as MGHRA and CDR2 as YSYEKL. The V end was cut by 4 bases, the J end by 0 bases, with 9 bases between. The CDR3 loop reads CASSPGRYQETQYF. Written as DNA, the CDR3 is TGCGCCAGCAGCCCGGGACGCTACCAAGAGACCCAGTACTTC.

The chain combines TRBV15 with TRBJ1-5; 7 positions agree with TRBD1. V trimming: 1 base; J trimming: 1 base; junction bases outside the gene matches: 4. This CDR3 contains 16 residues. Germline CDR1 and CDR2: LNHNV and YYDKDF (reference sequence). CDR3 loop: CATSRAGTVSNQPQHF. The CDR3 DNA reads TGTGCCACCAGCAGAGCCGGGACAGTAAGCAATCAGCCCCAGCATTTT.

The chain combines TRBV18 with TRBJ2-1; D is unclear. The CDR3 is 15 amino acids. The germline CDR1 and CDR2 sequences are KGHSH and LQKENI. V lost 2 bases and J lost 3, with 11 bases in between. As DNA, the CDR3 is TGTGCCAGCTCACCATATGCGCTCGACTACAATGAGCAGTTCTTC. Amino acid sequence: CASSPYALDYNEQFF. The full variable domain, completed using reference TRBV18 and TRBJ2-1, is NAGVMQNPRHLVRRRGQEARLRCSPMKGHSHVYWYRQLPEEGLKFMVYLQKENIIDESGMPKERFSAEFPKEGPSILRIQQVVRGDSAAYFCASSPYALDYNEQFFGPGTRLTVL.

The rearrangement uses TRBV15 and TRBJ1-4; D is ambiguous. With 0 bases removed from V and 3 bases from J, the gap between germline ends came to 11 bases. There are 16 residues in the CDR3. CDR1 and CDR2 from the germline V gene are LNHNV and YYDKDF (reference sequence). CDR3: CATSRDRGPANEKLFF. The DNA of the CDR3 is TGTGCCACCAGCAGAGATCGAGGGCCGGCTAATGAAAAACTGTTTTTT.

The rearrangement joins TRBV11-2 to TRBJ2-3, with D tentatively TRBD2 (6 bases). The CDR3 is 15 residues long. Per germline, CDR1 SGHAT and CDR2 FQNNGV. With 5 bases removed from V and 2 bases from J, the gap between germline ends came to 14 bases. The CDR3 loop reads CASSPGDGSTDTQYF. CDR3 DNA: TGTGCCAGCAGCCCGGGGGACGGATCCACAGATACGCAGTATTTT.

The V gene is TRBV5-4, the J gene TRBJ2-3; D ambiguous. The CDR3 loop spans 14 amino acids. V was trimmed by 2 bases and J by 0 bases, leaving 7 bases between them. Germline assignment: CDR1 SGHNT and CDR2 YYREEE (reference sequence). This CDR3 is CASSLKTSTDTQYF. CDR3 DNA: TGTGCCAGCAGCTTAAAGACAAGCACAGATACGCAGTATTTT.

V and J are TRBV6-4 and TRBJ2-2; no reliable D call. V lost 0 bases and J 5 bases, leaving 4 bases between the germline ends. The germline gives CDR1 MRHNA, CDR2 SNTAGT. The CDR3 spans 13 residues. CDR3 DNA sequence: TGTGCCAGCAGTGACTCGAGGACCGGGGAGCTGTTTTTT. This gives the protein CASSDSRTGELFF.

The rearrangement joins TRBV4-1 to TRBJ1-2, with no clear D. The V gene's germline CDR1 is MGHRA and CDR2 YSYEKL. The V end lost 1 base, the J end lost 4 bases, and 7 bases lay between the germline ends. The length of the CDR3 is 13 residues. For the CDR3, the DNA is TGCGCCAGCAGCCAAGTCGGTATCTATGGCTACACCTTC. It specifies CASSQVGIYGYTF.

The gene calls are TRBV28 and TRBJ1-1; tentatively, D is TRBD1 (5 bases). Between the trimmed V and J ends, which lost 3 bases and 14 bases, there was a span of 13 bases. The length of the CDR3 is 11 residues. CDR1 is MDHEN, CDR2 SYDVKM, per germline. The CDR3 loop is CASSFSRAFFF. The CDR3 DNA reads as TGTGCCAGCAGTTTTTCCAGGGCTTTCTTCTTT.

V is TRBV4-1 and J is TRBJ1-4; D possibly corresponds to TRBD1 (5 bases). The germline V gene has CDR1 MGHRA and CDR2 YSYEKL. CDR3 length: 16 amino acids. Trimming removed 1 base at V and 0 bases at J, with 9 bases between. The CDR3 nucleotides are TGCGCCAGCAGCCAAGGGAGGACAACAACTAATGAAAAACTGTTTTTT. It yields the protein CASSQGRTTTNEKLFF.

CDR3 sequence reads: CSVEEVGDGYYNEQFF. The CDR3 DNA sequence: TGCAGCGTTGAAGAGGTGGGGGACGGATACTACAATGAGCAGTTCTTC. The genes are TRBV29-1 and TRBJ2-1; D tentatively reads TRBD1 or TRBD2 (5 bases each). The CDR3 is 16 residues long. V lost 0 bases, J lost 3 bases, and 15 bases lay in between. Germline lookup yields CDR1 SQVTM and CDR2 ANQGSEA.

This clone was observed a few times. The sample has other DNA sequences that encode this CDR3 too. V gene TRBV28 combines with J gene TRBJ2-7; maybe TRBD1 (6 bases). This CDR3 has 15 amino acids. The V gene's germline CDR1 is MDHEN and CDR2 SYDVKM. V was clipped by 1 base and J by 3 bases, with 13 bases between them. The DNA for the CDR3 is TGTGCCAGCAGTTTATCCCCGGACAGTAGCTACGAGCAGTACTTC. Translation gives CASSLSPDSSYEQYF.

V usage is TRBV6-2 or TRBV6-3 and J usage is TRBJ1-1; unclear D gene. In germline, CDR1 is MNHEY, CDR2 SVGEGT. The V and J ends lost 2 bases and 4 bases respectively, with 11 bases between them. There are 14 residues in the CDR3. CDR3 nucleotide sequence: TGTGCCAGCAGTTACGTCACGGGTGGCACTGAAGCTTTCTTT. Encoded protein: CASSYVTGGTEAFF.